This T cell receptor (beta chain) derives from a study of blood T cell repertoires in COVID-19 (dated by TCRdb to about 2020). Notes on the research overall: The collaborator samples originated in the United States, Italy and Spain and spanned the acute and convalescent phases of COVID-19. Subjects who had been exposed to COVID-19, were actively infected with it, or had recovered from it provided the deeply sampled blood TCRbeta repertoires that made up the dataset. The repertoires were released in a freely available public database intended as a resource for research on the immune response to SARS-CoV-2. HLA class I and class II types, where available, came from metadata supplied by the sample provider rather than from assay-based typing. Nearly every sample came with metadata listing a de-identified subject ID, COVID-19 status, age in years and sex. The samples were drawn from the first 160 participants of the ongoing ImmuneRACE study and from 1,254 subjects provided by 6 global collaborators. The prospective study material was composed of cDNA or gDNA derived from T cells, B-cell-depleted T cells, or PBMCs.

What the authors observed across the whole study: The quantity of clinical and demographic metadata differed by source and by participant and was supplied without curation.

The germline V gene specifies MDHEN as CDR1 and SYDVKM as CDR2. Here V drops 8 bases and J drops 0 bases, and the junction holds 4 bases not matched to any gene. CDR3 length: 14 amino acids, cysteine to phenylalanine. Only the CDR3 DNA stays, 42 bases, in frame from base 1. As regards this clone: The antigen it recognizes is unknown. The record has no base qualities; no much larger clone is one base away.

A second Seattle source provided samples from volunteer blood donors who had recovered from COVID-19. Collaborating institutions collected whole blood in K2EDTA tubes following their own protocols. For TCRbeta analysis, collaborators shipped samples in one of three forms: frozen whole blood, isolated PBMCs, or DNA extracted from either of those sample types. The immunoSEQ Assay, a bias-controlled multiplex PCR, was used to amplify TCRbeta CDR3 regions from genomic DNA. Concerning the study's data processing: Within the assay, amplification of reference gene primers was used to estimate how many nucleated cells each sample contained. To quantify the absolute abundance of each unique TCRbeta CDR3 rearrangement, sequence reads were collapsed and filtered. For each sample, productive Simpson clonality was calculated as the square root of Simpson's diversity index over productive rearrangements. The table was pulled from immuneACCESS by TCRdb, which kept in-frame rearrangements only. Such tables lose some clones; where checked, under half of the loss comes from unresolved V genes, and the rest has no known cause. That table gives V, J and clone size, and the DNA gave D and trimming. This sample lists under 300,000 clones; over 80% were detected once. Together, the top ten hold more than 1.5% of the sample.

The chain couples TRBV28 to TRBJ1-1; 9 of the junction bases match TRBD1. Material: peripheral blood. The sequence was collected from a woman aged 40 to 50 who had recovered from COVID-19. The bases are TGTGCCAGCCGCTGGGACAGGGTGAACACTGAAGCTTTCTTT. Its protein is CASRWDRVNTEAFF.